The 14 T cell receptor beta chains below all came from one sample that was sequenced in a study of shared clonotypes between healthy human individuals. The protocol was immunoSEQ multiplex PCR, while the TCRdb copy is restricted to in-frame clones and leaves out a portion. In the table there are 950,000 to 1,100,000 clones, around 76% of which are singletons. Sequencing was done on a sample of memory CD4+ T cells sorted from blood. Subset noted: CD45RA-negative fraction. These TCRs come from a man younger than 35 in good health.

This chain joins TRBV25-1 and TRBJ1-2, with TRBD1 as a possible D gene (5 bases). V was cut by 8 bases and J by 4 bases, with 11 bases left in between. Germline CDR1 is MGHDK and CDR2 is SYGVNS. The CDR3 is made up of 12 amino acids. The CDR3, as DNA: TGTGCCAGCGCAAGGGACGGCTATGGCTACACCTTC. This gives the protein CASARDGYGYTF.

This clone has only one observation. The chain is built from TRBV7-2 and TRBJ2-1; 7 bases agree with TRBD2. V lost 3 bases to trimming and J lost 0 bases; unmatched junction nucleotides: 14. The V gene's germline CDR1 is SGHTA and CDR2 FQGNSA. The CDR3 is 19 residues long. The CDR3 coding sequence is TGTGCCAGCAGCTTTCGAAAACCCGGGCGGGGGAGCTCCTACAATGAGCAGTTCTTC. Amino acid sequence: CASSFRKPGRGSSYNEQFF.

This sequence joins TRBV9 and TRBJ2-4; a possible D gene is TRBD1 (6 bases). V lost 5 bases and J lost 6, with 15 bases in between. The CDR3 spans 14 residues. The germline V gene has CDR1 SGDLS and CDR2 YYNGEE. CDR3 sequence reads: CASSAPGQGNIQYF. The CDR3 region has the DNA TGTGCCAGCAGTGCCCCGGGACAAGGAAACATTCAGTACTTC.

V gene TRBV19 combines with J gene TRBJ1-5; no definite D call. The CDR3 consists of 14 residues. Looked up from germline, CDR1 is LNHDA and CDR2 is SQIVND (reference sequence). Trimming took off 3 bases at V and 3 bases at J, with 9 bases between the two ends. CDR3 residues: CASSITSNNQPQHF. As DNA, the CDR3 is TGTGCCAGTAGTATTACGAGTAACAATCAGCCCCAGCATTTT. The full variable domain, completed using reference TRBV19 and TRBJ1-5, is DGGITQSPKYLFRKEGQNVTLSCEQNLNHDAMYWYRQDPGQGLRLIYYSQIVNDFQKGDIAEGYSVSREKKESFPLTVTSAQKNPTAFYLCASSITSNNQPQHFGDGTRLSIL.

The V gene is TRBV6-5, the J gene TRBJ1-5, with D uncertain. This CDR3 region has 13 residues. Germline V gives CDR1 MNHEY, CDR2 SVGAGI. The ends were cut back, 11 bases at V and 7 bases at J, with 18 bases in the middle. The CDR3 nucleotides read TGTGCCGCCGGATCGGAATTCCGGCAGCCCCAGCATTTT. Translating gives CAAGSEFRQPQHF.

Worth noting for this clone: A read error is the likely source, as a far larger clone sits one nucleotide away. The chain uses TRBV30 and TRBJ2-1; D gene uncertain. CDR1 and CDR2 from the germline V gene are GTSNPN and SVGIG (reference sequence). The CDR3 has 14 residues. V was shortened by 5 bases and J by 0 bases, with 11 bases between the two germline ends. CDR3 sequence reads: CAWPRWGSYNEQFF. For the CDR3, the DNA is TGTGCCTGGCCTCGTTGGGGCTCCTACAATGAGCAGTTCTTC.

Note on this clone: The sample carries other DNA sequences with the same CDR3. The chain uses TRBV29-1 and TRBJ2-5; D is undetermined. This CDR3 contains 13 residues. V was pared by 4 bases and J by 1 base, with 10 bases between. The V gene's germline CDR1 is SQVTM and CDR2 ANQGSEA. The CDR3 DNA sequence: TGCAGCGTTGCAGGCACAGCCCAAGAGACCCAGTACTTC. Its protein product is CSVAGTAQETQYF. The complete variable domain, with remaining parts taken from reference TRBV29-1 and TRBJ2-5, reads SAVISQKPSRDICQRGTSLTIQCQVDSQVTMMFWYRQQPGQSLTLIATANQGSEATYESGFVIDKFPISRPNLTFSTLTVSNMSPEDSSIYLCSVAGTAQETQYFGPGTRLLVL.

The chain recombines TRBV11-2 with TRBJ2-7, with D perhaps TRBD1 (6 bases). V dropped 2 bases and J dropped 5 bases, with 19 bases sitting between them. CDR1 SGHAT and CDR2 FQNNGV come from the germline V gene. The CDR3 totals 16 residues. The DNA for the CDR3 is TGTGCCAGCAGCTTAACGCAAACAGGGTCTACAAACGAGCAGTACTTC. Its protein product is CASSLTQTGSTNEQYF.

This chain joins TRBV7-2 and TRBJ2-5; D could derive from TRBD1 or TRBD2 (5 bases each). Germline assignment: CDR1 SGHTA and CDR2 FQGNSA. CDR3 size: 14 residues. V lost 3 bases to trimming and J lost 10 bases, with 18 bases between them. The CDR3 loop is CASSFWGGTGGQYF. DNA for the CDR3: TGTGCCAGCAGCTTTTGGGGTGGGACGGGCGGCCAGTACTTC.

This chain uses TRBV7-9 with TRBJ1-1; no clear D gene. Germline V gives CDR1 SEHNR, CDR2 FQNEAQ (reference sequence). CDR3 size: 13 residues. Deletions cut 2 bases from V and 1 base from J, with 5 bases between. CDR3 nucleotide sequence: TGTGCCAGCAGCTTAAGACAGAACACTGAAGCTTTCTTT. Protein sequence: CASSLRQNTEAFF.

The chain has TRBV10-1 and TRBJ1-6; 7 positions match TRBD1. The CDR3 is 13 residues long. Germline trimming cut 9 bases from V and 8 bases from J; bases unmatched to any gene: 7. CDR1 is WNHNN and CDR2 is SYGVQD in the germline V gene (reference sequence). CDR3 protein: CASSDRVDSPLHF. CDR3 sequence (DNA): TGCGCCAGTTCAGACAGGGTTGATTCACCCCTCCACTTT.

The chain is built from TRBV11-2 and TRBJ2-7; D not resolved. Germline CDR1 is SGHAT and CDR2 is FQNNGV. Trimming removed 1 base from V and 2 bases from J, with 9 bases in between. CDR3 size: 14 residues. The CDR3 region is CASSLAPPAYEQYF. DNA of the CDR3: TGTGCCAGCAGCTTAGCCCCCCCGGCCTACGAGCAGTACTTC.

The chain is built from TRBV7-2 and TRBJ2-1; possibly TRBD2 for D (5 bases). Germline V gene lookup returns CDR1 SGHTA and CDR2 FQGNSA. Deletions cut 0 bases from V and 0 bases from J, with 9 bases between. The CDR3 totals 16 residues. This CDR3 is CASSLAAASSYNEQFF. The CDR3 DNA sequence: TGTGCCAGCAGCTTAGCAGCGGCCAGCTCCTACAATGAGCAGTTCTTC.

V gene TRBV6-6 combines with J gene TRBJ1-2, with 7 bases matching TRBD1. Per the germline V gene, CDR1 is MNHNY and CDR2 is SVGAGI (reference sequence). The CDR3 spans 15 residues. Germline trimming cut 5 bases from V and 3 bases from J; bases unmatched to any gene: 9. CDR3 coding DNA: TGTGCCAGCAGTGACGACAGGGTAGCTTACTATGGCTACACCTTC. This encodes CASSDDRVAYYGYTF.